This T cell receptor (beta chain) derives from a study of T cell repertoires in cytomegalovirus infection. Overall study results and limits: HLA-C-restricted CMV-specific TCR beta clonotypes were dominant in the ex vivo response.

This clonotype was counted ten times or more. Its antigen is still unknown. TCRdb re-called the reads with MiXCR, one entry per CDR3 protein. The data hold about 890,000 distinct CDR3 sequences, with around 32% observed a single time. The sample in question was cultured CD8+ T cells from PBMCs, obtained from culture after CMV antigen stimulation. The receptor's source is a human donor in good health (CMV status not recorded). Some clones in this sample may be carry-over from other donors' samples.

CDR3 sequence: CASSLGSKTYEQYF. The CDR3 nucleotides read TGTGCCAGCAGCTTAGGTTCAAAAACCTACGAGCAGTACTTC. The rearrangement joins TRBV7-2 to TRBJ2-7; D is undetermined. V shed 1 base and J shed 2 bases, with 9 bases lying between them. This CDR3 is 14 amino acids long. Germline CDR1 and CDR2: SGHTA and FQGNSA. The full variable domain, with the rest looked up from reference TRBV7-2 and TRBJ2-7, is GAGVSQSPSNKVTEKGKDVELRCDPISGHTALYWYRQSLGQGLEFLIYFQGNSAPDKSGLPSDRFSAERTGGSVSTLTIQRTQQEDSAVYLCASSLGSKTYEQYFGPGTRLTVT.